The present T cell receptor (beta chain) was sequenced within a study of blood T cell repertoires in COVID-19. Study details: The origin of the acute and convalescent COVID-19 samples was the United States, Italy and Spain. PBMCs, B-cell-depleted T cells, or T cells provided the cDNA or gDNA that made up the material.

V gave up 5 bases and J gave up 15 bases, with 15 bases separating them. CDR1 and CDR2 (germline): SGHNT, YYREEE (reference sequence). This CDR3 is built from 12 residues. Authors' analysis steps: Amplification of reference gene primers was used by the study to estimate nucleated cell counts. Profiling relied on immunoSEQ multiplex PCR, and the TCRdb table lists in-frame clones only, not all of them. V and J calls and clone size are those listed in that table; D and trimming were worked out from the DNA. The sample yields around 220,000 clones, around four fifths seen once. This TCR derives from a woman aged 35 to 49 with active or convalescent COVID-19. The specimen was peripheral blood. This chain uses TRBV5-4 with TRBJ1-6, with D perhaps TRBD1 (6 bases). The CDR3 DNA reads as TGTGCCAGCAGTTTACGACAGGACGACCTCCACTTT. Protein product: CASSLRQDDLHF.